The 20 T cell receptor beta chains listed next were all sequenced from one sample in a study of cytomegalovirus exposure and HLA in healthy donors. The PCR made use of 60 Vbeta and 13 Jbeta primers. Measured with immunoSEQ multiplex PCR; TCRdb has only the in-frame clones, and not every one. This table holds around 100,000 clones, 70% found once. Sequenced: PBMCs. The receptors derive from a man in his forties in good health and CMV-seropositive.

This clone occurred once. CDR3 loop: CASSYDRAGATTEAFF. CDR3 nucleotides: TGTGCCAGCAGTTATGATCGGGCAGGGGCTACCACTGAAGCTTTCTTT. This rearrangement joins TRBV6-5 to TRBJ1-1, with D possibly being TRBD1 (6 bases). V lost 3 bases and J 4 bases, leaving 18 bases between the germline ends. Germline CDR1 MNHEY, CDR2 SVGAGI. This CDR3 has 16 amino acids.

This clone showed up just once. CDR3 sequence reads: CASSPWDREKETAFF. CDR3 bases: TGTGCCAGCAGCCCGTGGGACAGGGAAAAAGAGACTGCTTTCTTT. This rearrangement joins TRBV7-9 to TRBJ1-1; 9 nucleotides align to TRBD1. Losses at the gene ends were 5 bases for V and 11 bases for J; bases not matched to a gene: 15. The CDR3 spans 15 residues. The germline V gene encodes CDR1 SEHNR and CDR2 FQNEAQ (reference sequence). Based on the CDR3 plus reference TRBV7-9 and TRBJ1-1, the full variable domain is DTGVSQNPRHKITKRGQNVTFRCDPISEHNRLYWYRQTLGQGPEFLTYFQNEAQLEKSRLLSDRFSAERPKGSFSTLEIQRTEQGDSAMYLCASSPWDREKETAFFGQGTRLTVV.

V is TRBV6-1 and J is TRBJ2-7, with D tentatively TRBD2 (5 bases). This CDR3 region has 13 residues. Deletions cut 4 bases from V and 3 bases from J, with 10 bases between. Germline V gives CDR1 MNHNS, CDR2 SASEGT. The CDR3 protein is CASSGTQVYEQYF. The CDR3, as DNA: TGTGCCAGCAGTGGGACTCAGGTCTACGAGCAGTACTTC.

The rearrangement uses TRBV13 and TRBJ2-1; 9 bases map to TRBD2. CDR3 size: 15 residues. CDR1 is PRHDT, CDR2 FYEKMQ, per germline (reference sequence). The ends lost 2 bases at V and 5 bases at J; junction bases unmatched: 4. CDR3 sequence: CASSLSASGNNEQFF. Written as DNA, the CDR3 is TGTGCCAGCAGCTTATCGGCTAGCGGGAACAATGAGCAGTTCTTC.

To note about this clone: Its ends do not fully match the called genes, so a read error is possible. The rearrangement uses TRBV7-9 and TRBJ2-1, with TRBD2 identical over 9 bases. CDR1 is SEHNR and CDR2 is FQNEAQ in the germline V gene (reference sequence). The CDR3 is 15 residues long. CDR3 region: CASSLGLAREPTGVF. DNA of the CDR3: TGTGCCAGCAGCCTAGGACTAGCGAGAGAACCCACTGGGGTCTTC.

A note on this clone: At one of its ends the junction is not consistent with the germline gene, which may arise from a read error. The rearrangement joins TRBV29-1 to TRBJ2-3; perhaps TRBD1 as D (6 bases). Germline CDR1 is SQVTM and CDR2 is ANQGSEA. The CDR3 runs 12 residues. CDR3 residues: CSITGPHRYAVF. DNA for the CDR3: TGCAGCATAACAGGGCCTCACAGATACGCAGTATTT.

The chain joins TRBV19 to TRBJ2-1; 11 positions match TRBD2. Germline V lookup: CDR1 LNHDA, CDR2 SQIVND (reference sequence). The V segment lost 2 bases and the J segment 9 bases; nucleotides outside the gene matches: 6. The CDR3 consists of 15 residues. The CDR3 DNA is TGTGCCAGTAGTATAACTAGCGGGAGTTACGGTGAGCAGTTCTTC. It specifies CASSITSGSYGEQFF.

This rearrangement joins TRBV9 to TRBJ2-5, with a tentative D call TRBD2 (5 bases). Germline CDR1 SGDLS, CDR2 YYNGEE. V was trimmed by 3 bases and J by 4 bases, leaving 10 bases between them. The CDR3 loop spans 13 amino acids. The CDR3 coding sequence is TGTGCCAGCAGCGGTCCTAGCAGAGAGACCCAGTACTTC. Protein sequence: CASSGPSRETQYF.

V usage is TRBV6-6 and J usage is TRBJ1-1, with a possible D match to TRBD1 (6 bases). The CDR3 is made up of 12 amino acids. Germline CDR1 MNHNY, CDR2 SVGAGI (reference sequence). V shed 6 bases and J shed 2 bases, with 7 bases lying between them. The CDR3 nucleotides read TGTGCCAGCAGACAGGGTAACACTGAAGCTTTCTTT. Amino acids: CASRQGNTEAFF.

V gene TRBV6-5 combines with J gene TRBJ2-7; D call uncertain. The CDR3 has 14 residues. CDR1 and CDR2 (germline): MNHEY, SVGAGI. The ends were cut back, 5 bases at V and 0 bases at J, with 11 bases in the middle. CDR3 region: CASSPRGDSYEQYV. The CDR3 DNA is TGTGCCAGCAGTCCCCGTGGAGACTCCTACGAGCAGTACGTC.

V and J are TRBV29-1 and TRBJ2-2; D remains ambiguous. The CDR3 loop spans 14 amino acids. CDR1 SQVTM and CDR2 ANQGSEA come from the germline V gene. Between the trimmed V and J ends, which lost 1 base and 2 bases, there was a span of 8 bases. The CDR3 sequence is CSVEGVGNTGELFF. For the CDR3, the DNA is TGCAGCGTTGAAGGCGTGGGCAACACCGGGGAGCTGTTTTTT.

This sequence joins TRBV27 and TRBJ1-1; D uncertain. This CDR3 spans 14 amino acids. V gave up 2 bases and J gave up 1 base, with 8 bases separating them. CDR1 is MNHEY, CDR2 SMNVEV, per germline (reference sequence). The CDR3 coding sequence is TGTGCCAGCAGTTTAGGTTACGGGAACACTGAAGCTTTCTTT. Its protein is CASSLGYGNTEAFF.

The V and J genes are TRBV9 and TRBJ2-1; TRBD1 might be the D (6 bases). Germline lookup yields CDR1 SGDLS and CDR2 YYNGEE. Trimming stripped 4 bases from V and 9 bases from J, with 11 bases between. This CDR3 comprises 12 residues. Here the CDR3 reads CASSPGVGEQFF. Written as DNA, the CDR3 is TGTGCCAGCAGCCCAGGGGTGGGTGAGCAGTTCTTC.

With respect to this clone: Sequence at one end of the junction differs from germline and may be a read error. V gene TRBV27 combines with J gene TRBJ1-6; D perhaps matches TRBD1 (5 bases). Germline CDR1 MNHEY, CDR2 SMNVEV (reference sequence). This CDR3 contains 14 residues. CDR3 sequence (DNA): TGTGCCACCAGTCCGACGGGGGAGCGTTCACCCCTCCACTTT. It specifies CATSPTGERSPLHF.

For the CDR3, the DNA is TGTGCCAGCAGCTTAACCCAATCGAGCTCCTACAATGAGCAGTTCTTC. This translates into CASSLTQSSSYNEQFF. The chain recombines TRBV5-4 with TRBJ2-1; D is unclear. Germline values: CDR1 SGHNT, CDR2 YYREEE (reference sequence). V was trimmed by 2 bases and J by 0 bases, leaving 12 bases between them. The CDR3 has 16 residues.

The chain recombines TRBV5-8 with TRBJ1-4, with D unresolved. Looked up from germline, CDR1 is SGHTS and CDR2 is YDEGEE. The CDR3 extends over 13 amino acids. Trimming left V 6 bases short and J 8 bases short, with 14 bases between. For the CDR3, the DNA is TGTGCCAGCAACTATCCAGGAGGAGAAAAACTGTTTTTT. Translation gives CASNYPGGEKLFF.

The chain couples TRBV6-1 to TRBJ1-5; TRBD1 agrees at 11 bases. The length of the CDR3 is 13 residues. Germline V gene sequence: CDR1 MNHNS, CDR2 SASEGT. The ends lost 8 bases at V and 5 bases at J; junction bases unmatched: 2. This CDR3 is CASSGQGDQPQHF. In nucleotides, the CDR3 is TGTGCCAGCTCGGGACAGGGGGATCAGCCCCAGCATTTT.

The V call is TRBV19, the J call TRBJ2-1, with TRBD2 matching over 7 bases. The V segment lost 9 bases and the J segment 3 bases; nucleotides outside the gene matches: 8. The CDR3 runs 14 residues. Germline loops: CDR1 LNHDA, CDR2 SQIVND (reference sequence). CDR3 bases: TGTGCCAGCGACTCGGGCGGGAGCTACAATGAGCAGTTCTTC. The encoded protein is CASDSGGSYNEQFF. Full variable domain (missing parts from reference TRBV19 and TRBJ2-1): DGGITQSPKYLFRKEGQNVTLSCEQNLNHDAMYWYRQDPGQGLRLIYYSQIVNDFQKGDIAEGYSVSREKKESFPLTVTSAQKNPTAFYLCASDSGGSYNEQFFGPGTRLTVL.

The chain links TRBV14 to TRBJ2-7; D unclear. V dropped 2 bases and J dropped 2 bases, with 19 bases sitting between them. Per the germline V gene, CDR1 is SGHDN and CDR2 is FVKESK. This CDR3 has 17 residues. CDR3: CASSQLRSSTVAYEQYF. In DNA form, the CDR3 reads TGTGCCAGCAGCCAATTGAGGTCCAGCACGGTAGCCTACGAGCAGTACTTC.

V and J are TRBV19 and TRBJ1-5; D is unresolved. Trimming left V 0 bases short and J 0 bases short, with 9 bases between. Germline CDR1 is LNHDA and CDR2 is SQIVND (reference sequence). The length of the CDR3 is 16 residues. The CDR3 is CASSIDAGYSNQPQHF. The CDR3 bases are TGTGCCAGTAGTATAGACGCAGGCTATAGCAATCAGCCCCAGCATTTT.